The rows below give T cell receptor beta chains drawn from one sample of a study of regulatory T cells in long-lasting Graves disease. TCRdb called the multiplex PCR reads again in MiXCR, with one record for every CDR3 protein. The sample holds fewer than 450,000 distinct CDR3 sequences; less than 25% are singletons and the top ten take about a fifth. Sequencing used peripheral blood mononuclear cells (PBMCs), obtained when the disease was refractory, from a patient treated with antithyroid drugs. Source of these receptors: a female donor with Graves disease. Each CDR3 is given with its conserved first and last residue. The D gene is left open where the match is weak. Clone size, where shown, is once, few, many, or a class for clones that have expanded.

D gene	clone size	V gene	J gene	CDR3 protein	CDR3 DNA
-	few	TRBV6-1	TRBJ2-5	CASSPVPGVPGTQYF	TGTGCCAGCAGCCCCGTCCCGGGAGTCCCAGGGACCCAGTACTTC
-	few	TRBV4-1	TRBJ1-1	CASSTGTVNTEASF	TGCGCCAGCAGCACTGGGACGGTGAACACTGAAGCTTCCTTT
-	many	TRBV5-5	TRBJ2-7	CASSPRIAHEQYF	TGTGCCAGCAGCCCCCGGATCGCCCACGAGCAGTACTTC
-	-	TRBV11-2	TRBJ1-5	CASSLRGGGGQPQHF	TGTGCCAGCAGCTTAAGGGGGGGGGGTGGTCAGCCCCAGCATTTT
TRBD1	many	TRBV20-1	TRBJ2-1	CSARDSGGQFF	TGCAGTGCTCGCGACTCAGGGGGCCAGTTCTTC
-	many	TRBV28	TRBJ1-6	CATGPGSSYNSPLHF	TGTGCCACTGGGCCAGGGAGCTCCTATAATTCACCCCTCCACTTT
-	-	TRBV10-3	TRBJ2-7	CATGAEITEQYF	TGTGCCACCGGAGCAGAAATCACCGAGCAGTACTTC
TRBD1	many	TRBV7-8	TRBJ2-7	CASSFGTVYEQYF	TGTGCCAGCAGCTTTGGGACAGTCTACGAGCAGTACTTC
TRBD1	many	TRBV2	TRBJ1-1	CASTQAGTGVPEAFF	TGTGCCAGCACTCAGGCCGGGACAGGGGTTCCTGAAGCTTTCTTT
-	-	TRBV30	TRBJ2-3	CAWSTQGLGDTQYF	TGTGCCTGGAGTACACAAGGGCTGGGGGATACGCAGTATTTT
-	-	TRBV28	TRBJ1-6	CASTGSNSPLHF	TGTGCCAGCACCGGCAGCAATTCACCCCTCCACTTT
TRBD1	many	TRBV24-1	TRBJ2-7	CATNTGGAGFYEQYF	TGTGCCACCAATACAGGGGGCGCCGGTTTCTACGAGCAGTACTTC
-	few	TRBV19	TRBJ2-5	CASSTDREQETQYF	TGTGCCAGTAGTACGGACCGGGAGCAAGAGACCCAGTACTTC
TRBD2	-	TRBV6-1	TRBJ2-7	CASREAAGGYYEQYF	TGTGCCAGCAGGGAAGCTGCGGGAGGTTACTACGAGCAGTACTTC
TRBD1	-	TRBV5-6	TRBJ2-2	CASSLAAQGLTGELFF	TGTGCCAGCAGCTTGGCAGCACAGGGGCTCACCGGGGAGCTGTTTTTT
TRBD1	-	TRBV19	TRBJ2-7	CASNVHWDSSYEQYF	TGTGCCAGTAATGTGCATTGGGACAGCTCCTACGAGCAGTACTTC
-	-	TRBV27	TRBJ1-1	CASSFTEEAFF	TGTGCCAGCAGTTTTACAGAAGAAGCTTTCTTT
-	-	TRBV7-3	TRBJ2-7	CASSYGTPPYEQYF	TGTGCCAGCAGCTACGGGACACCGCCCTACGAGCAGTACTTC